This T cell receptor beta chain was captured in a study of blood T cell repertoires in COVID-19 (dated by TCRdb to the early 2020s). For the study in its entirety: Samples covering the acute and convalescent phases of COVID-19 were provided by collaborators in the United States, Italy and Spain. Samples were obtained from the ongoing ImmuneRACE study (first 160 participants) and from about 1,300 subjects provided by 6 global collaborators. Subjects who had been exposed to COVID-19, were actively infected with it, or had recovered from it provided the deeply sampled blood TCRbeta repertoires that made up the dataset. Sample metadata almost always included a de-identified subject ID, COVID-19 status, age in years and sex. HLA class I and class II types, where available, came from metadata supplied by the sample provider rather than from assay-based typing. The material from the prospective study consisted of cDNA or gDNA derived from T cells, B-cell-depleted T cells, or PBMCs. A freely available public database, intended as a resource for researchers studying the immune response to SARS-CoV-2, is where the repertoires were released. What the research found in general, with its limitations: Clinical and demographic metadata were provided uncurated, with the amount varying by source and participant.

Enrolling through a virtual design, the prospective study's participants ranged in age from roughly 18 to 90 years and lived across some 22 United States geographic areas. In the prospective study, participants were assigned to cohorts based on the clinical history participants reported in a screening survey and a study questionnaire. Recovered participants in ImmuneRACE Cohort 3 were defined as having two consecutive negative NP/OP PCR tests, clearance from a healthcare professional, or resolution of symptoms. In the prospective study, whole blood, serum and a nasopharyngeal or oropharyngeal swab were collected from each participant by mobile phlebotomists. Participants in the prospective study had the option to provide additional blood draws and questionnaires over a 2-month period. Before DNA extraction, prospective study blood samples were shipped either frozen or at room temperature. The immunoSEQ Assay, a bias-controlled multiplex PCR, was used to amplify TCRbeta CDR3 regions from genomic DNA. The paper's data handling went like this. Nucleated cell counts per sample were estimated from amplification of reference gene primers within the assay. To quantify the absolute abundance of each unique TCRbeta CDR3 rearrangement, sequence reads were collapsed and filtered. For each sample, productive Simpson clonality was calculated as the square root of Simpson's diversity index over productive rearrangements. As stored in TCRdb, this immuneACCESS dataset retains in-frame rearrangements with V and J assigned. A fraction of the clones does not appear; measured against another copy, unresolved V genes explain less than half of the discrepancy, and the remainder lacks a known reason. V, J and clone size are those of that table, while D and trimming were read from the DNA. In all, the sample holds some 250,000 clones, and about 80% of those were seen once. Jointly, the top ten make up 15% of the sample.

V ends up 5 bases short and J 4 bases short, with an unmatched junction base count of 13. From a lookup of the germline V gene, CDR1 and CDR2 are MDHEN and SYDVKM. From cysteine to phenylalanine, the CDR3 is 17 amino acids long. CDR3 DNA is the only sequence kept; it has 51 bases, read in frame from the first base. Only a few counts were recorded for this clone. Its antigen is not yet known. Per-base qualities were not stored, and no clone one base away is much larger. The material sequenced was PBMCs or T cells enriched from blood (not recorded which). The TCR was taken from a man aged 40-49 years who had recovered from COVID-19. The chain couples TRBV28 to TRBJ1-2; 10 junctional bases match TRBD1. This receptor carries the CDR3 CASSTGTGADFAYGYTF. The nucleotide sequence is TGTGCCAGCAGTACCGGGACAGGGGCTGACTTCGCCTATGGCTACACCTTC.